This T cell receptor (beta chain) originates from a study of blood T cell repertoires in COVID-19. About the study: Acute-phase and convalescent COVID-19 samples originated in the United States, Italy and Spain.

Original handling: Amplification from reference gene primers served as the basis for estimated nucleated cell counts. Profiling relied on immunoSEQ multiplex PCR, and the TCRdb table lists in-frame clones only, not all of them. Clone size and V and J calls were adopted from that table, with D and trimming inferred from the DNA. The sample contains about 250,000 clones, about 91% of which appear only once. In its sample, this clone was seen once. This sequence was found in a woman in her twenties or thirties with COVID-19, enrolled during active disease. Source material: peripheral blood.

The chain's CDR3 is CASIRENTGELFF. The CDR3 DNA follows: TGTGCCAGCATCAGGGAGAACACCGGGGAGCTGTTTTTT. V gene TRBV6-5 combines with J gene TRBJ2-2, with D maybe TRBD1 (5 bases). V was trimmed by 7 bases and J by 1 base, leaving 7 bases between them. Germline loops: CDR1 MNHEY, CDR2 SVGAGI. This CDR3 comprises 13 residues.